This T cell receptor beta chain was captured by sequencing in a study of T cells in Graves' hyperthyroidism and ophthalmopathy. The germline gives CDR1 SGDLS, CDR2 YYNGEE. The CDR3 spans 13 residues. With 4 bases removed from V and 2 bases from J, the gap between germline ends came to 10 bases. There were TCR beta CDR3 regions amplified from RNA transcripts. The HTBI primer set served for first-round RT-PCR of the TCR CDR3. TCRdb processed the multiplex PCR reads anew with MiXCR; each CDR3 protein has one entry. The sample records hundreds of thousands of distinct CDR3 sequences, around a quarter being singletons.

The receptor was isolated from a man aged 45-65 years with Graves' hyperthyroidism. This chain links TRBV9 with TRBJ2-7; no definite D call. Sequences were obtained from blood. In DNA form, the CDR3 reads TGTGCCAGCAGCCCGCATAAGACCTACGAGCAGTACTTC. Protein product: CASSPHKTYEQYF.